These 30 T cell receptor beta chains share one sample of origin, sequenced in a study of cytomegalovirus exposure and HLA in healthy donors. PCR involved 60 Vbeta and 13 Jbeta primers. Only in-frame clones appear in the TCRdb table, and some are missing; sequencing was by immunoSEQ multiplex PCR. In the table there are about 70,000 clones, 70% to 75% of which are singletons. The sequenced sample was PBMCs. The receptor source for this set is a human donor in good health.

V and J are TRBV15 and TRBJ1-5; D is ambiguous. This CDR3 is built from 15 residues. The V end was cut by 1 base, the J end by 0 bases, with 7 bases between. Looked up from germline, CDR1 is LNHNV and CDR2 is YYDKDF (reference sequence). CDR3 sequence (DNA): TGTGCCACCAGCAGAGGTGGCACTAGCAATCAGCCCCAGCATTTT. As protein: CATSRGGTSNQPQHF.

The count of this clone is one. The chain recombines TRBV30 with TRBJ2-3; no firm D call. The CDR3 extends over 16 amino acids. Trimming shortened V by 1 base and J by 2 bases, and 16 bases separated the two germline ends. Germline V gene lookup returns CDR1 GTSNPN and CDR2 SVGIG (reference sequence). CDR3 bases: TGTGCCTGGAGTGCCGGTCTATCGCGAGACACAGATACGCAGTATTTT. Translation: CAWSAGLSRDTDTQYF.

CDR3 sequence (DNA): TGTGCCAGCAGCTGGTCGGGAGGCTCCTACAATGAGCAGTTCTTC. Translating gives CASSWSGGSYNEQFF. The V call is TRBV7-3, the J call TRBJ2-1; 7 nucleotides line up with TRBD2. Germline V lookup: CDR1 SGHTA, CDR2 FQGTGA. Trimming cost V 4 bases and J 0 bases; bases outside gene matches: 3. The CDR3 loop spans 15 amino acids.

This chain uses TRBV5-1 with TRBJ1-1; weak D call: TRBD1 (6 bases). This CDR3 region has 13 residues. Trimming removed 4 bases from V and 3 bases from J, with 10 bases in between. Germline CDR1 and CDR2: SGHRS and YFSETQ. The CDR3 here is CASSVQGDTEAFF. CDR3 in DNA: TGCGCCAGCAGCGTACAGGGAGACACTGAAGCTTTCTTT.

The gene calls are TRBV18 and TRBJ1-6; maybe TRBD1 (5 bases). V was trimmed by 3 bases and J by 6 bases, leaving 15 bases between them. This CDR3 region has 16 residues. Germline assignment: CDR1 KGHSH and CDR2 LQKENI. CDR3 in amino acids: CASSPWGGESNSPLHF. The CDR3 DNA follows: TGTGCCAGCTCACCCTGGGGAGGGGAGAGTAATTCACCCCTCCACTTT. Using reference TRBV18 and TRBJ1-6 for the parts outside the CDR3, the full variable domain is NAGVMQNPRHLVRRRGQEARLRCSPMKGHSHVYWYRQLPEEGLKFMVYLQKENIIDESGMPKERFSAEFPKEGPSILRIQQVVRGDSAAYFCASSPWGGESNSPLHFGNGTRLTVT.

The gene calls are TRBV5-4 and TRBJ2-5; D is perhaps TRBD1 (5 bases). The germline V and J ends were trimmed by 2 bases and 3 bases, with 8 bases remaining between them. The CDR3 has 13 amino acids. Germline V CDR1 and CDR2: SGHNT, YYREEE (reference sequence). CDR3 residues: CASSFTGKETQYF. The CDR3 DNA reads as TGTGCCAGCAGCTTTACAGGAAAAGAGACCCAGTACTTC.

This sequence joins TRBV12-5 and TRBJ2-7; 10 bases are a match to TRBD1. Germline CDR1 and CDR2: LGHNT and FRNRAP. This CDR3 region has 12 residues. J was trimmed by 4 bases and V by 9 bases; bases with no gene match: 3. Here the CDR3 reads CARRDRGYEQYF. CDR3 coding DNA: TGTGCTAGGCGGGACAGGGGTTACGAGCAGTACTTC.

The rearrangement links TRBV7-6 to TRBJ2-1; the D gene is possibly TRBD1 (7 bases). This CDR3 has 16 residues. The V and J ends lost 8 bases and 4 bases respectively, with 21 bases between them. In germline, CDR1 is SGHVS, CDR2 FNYEAQ. CDR3 amino acids: CASGRGIPGLYNEQFF. The CDR3, as DNA: TGTGCCAGCGGCAGGGGGATACCGGGACTTTACAATGAGCAGTTCTTC.

This chain links TRBV7-7 with TRBJ2-7; 7 nucleotides match TRBD1. V shed 5 bases, J shed 2 bases, and the junction held 3 bases outside the gene matches. Looked up from germline, CDR1 is SSHAT and CDR2 is FNYEAQ (reference sequence). The CDR3 contains 13 residues. CDR3 DNA: TGTGCCAGCAGCCTCGGGACAGCCTACGAGCAGTACTTC. It yields the protein CASSLGTAYEQYF.

This clone was picked up one time. This chain connects TRBV9 to TRBJ2-3; 11 nucleotides match TRBD1. The length of the CDR3 is 16 residues. After removal of 3 bases from V and 0 bases from J, the junction contained 3 bases not matched to a gene. Germline CDR1 is SGDLS and CDR2 is YYNGEE. The CDR3 coding sequence is TGTGCCAGCAGCGCGGGGACAGGGGGTAGCACAGATACGCAGTATTTT. Its translation is CASSAGTGGSTDTQYF.

The chain combines TRBV7-8 with TRBJ2-7; D unresolved. V lost 8 bases and J 4 bases, leaving 9 bases between the germline ends. CDR1 is SGHVS, CDR2 FQNEAQ, per germline. This CDR3 has 11 amino acids. The CDR3 nucleotides are TGTGCCAGCGTAGGAGCATACGAGCAGTACTTC. Translation gives CASVGAYEQYF. The full variable domain, rest sourced from reference TRBV7-8 and TRBJ2-7, is GAGVSQSPRYKVAKRGQDVALRCDPISGHVSLFWYQQALGQGPEFLTYFQNEAQLDKSGLPSDRFFAERPEGSVSTLKIQRTQQEDSAVYLCASVGAYEQYFGPGTRLTVT.

This sequence joins TRBV30 and TRBJ1-1; D unclear. Germline CDR1 reads GTSNPN; CDR2 reads SVGIG (reference sequence). This CDR3 is 11 amino acids long. The V end lost 1 base, the J end lost 7 bases, and 7 bases lay between the germline ends. The CDR3: CAWSGEGEAFF. The CDR3 DNA reads TGTGCCTGGAGTGGCGAGGGTGAAGCTTTCTTT.

The chain employs TRBV9 and TRBJ2-1; 8 bases are a match to TRBD1. V lost 0 bases and J lost 8; bases outside the gene matches: 13. CDR3 length: 17 amino acids. Germline CDR1 is SGDLS and CDR2 is YYNGEE. CDR3 residues: CASSVAGQGARGDEQFF. CDR3 nucleotide sequence: TGTGCCAGCAGCGTAGCCGGCCAGGGGGCCCGGGGCGATGAGCAGTTCTTC.

The V and J genes are TRBV5-1 and TRBJ1-2; 8 nucleotides line up with TRBD1. The V gene's germline CDR1 is SGHRS and CDR2 YFSETQ. The J segment lost 4 bases and the V segment lost 2 bases, leaving 4 bases of the junction unmatched. The CDR3 is 14 residues long. CDR3: CASSLDRGVYGYTF. CDR3 nucleotide sequence: TGCGCCAGCAGCTTAGACAGGGGAGTCTATGGCTACACCTTC. Combining the CDR3 with reference TRBV5-1 and TRBJ1-2 gives the whole variable domain KAGVTQTPRYLIKTRGQQVTLSCSPISGHRSVSWYQQTPGQGLQFLFEYFSETQRNKGNFPGRFSGRQFSNSRSEMNVSTLELGDSALYLCASSLDRGVYGYTFGSGTRLTVV.

This clone was recorded a few times. This rearrangement joins TRBV7-2 to TRBJ2-3, with TRBD2 matching 8 bases. Losses at the gene ends were 5 bases for V and 2 bases for J; bases not matched to a gene: 6. This CDR3 region has 15 residues. Per germline, CDR1 SGHTA and CDR2 FQGNSA. CDR3 sequence: CASSRASGSTDTQYF. As DNA, the CDR3 is TGTGCCAGCAGCCGTGCTAGCGGGTCCACAGATACGCAGTATTTT.

CDR3 region: CASSSVTGVGQPQHF. The CDR3 coding sequence is TGTGCCAGCAGCTCTGTCACAGGGGTAGGTCAGCCCCAGCATTTT. V and J are TRBV7-2 and TRBJ1-5; 7 bases are shared with TRBD1. CDR3 length: 15 amino acids. Germline CDR1 SGHTA, CDR2 FQGNSA. V shed 4 bases, J shed 6 bases, and the junction held 9 bases outside the gene matches.

This clone was counted only a few times. The J gene is TRBJ1-3, the V gene TRBV4-1; D is undetermined. Trimming pared 4 bases from V and 0 bases from J, leaving 10 bases between. Germline V gene data show CDR1 as MGHRA and CDR2 as YSYEKL. This CDR3 comprises 15 residues. This CDR3 reads CASSPGPYSGNTIYF. CDR3 bases: TGCGCCAGCAGCCCCGGTCCGTACTCTGGAAACACCATATATTTT.

This rearrangement joins TRBV27 to TRBJ2-7; D remains unclear. Germline loops: CDR1 MNHEY, CDR2 SMNVEV (reference sequence). The length of the CDR3 is 13 residues. Trimming removed 5 bases at V and 0 bases at J, with 8 bases between. The CDR3 DNA is TGTGCCAGCAGTCTAGATTTCTCCTACGAGCAGTACTTC. This sequence encodes CASSLDFSYEQYF.

The gene calls are TRBV4-1 and TRBJ2-1, with 11 bases matching TRBD2. With 0 bases clipped from V and 6 bases from J, the junction kept 16 bases outside the gene matches. Germline V gene lookup returns CDR1 MGHRA and CDR2 YSYEKL. The CDR3 runs to 20 residues. CDR3 nucleotides: TGCGCCAGCAGCCAAGACCCCAACCGTCCACTAGCGGGAGCCACCAATGAGCAGTTCTTC. This codes for CASSQDPNRPLAGATNEQFF.

The CDR3 coding sequence is TGTGCCAGCAGCTTAACCCGGACTAGCGGTAACACCGGGGAGCTGTTTTTT. The encoded protein is CASSLTRTSGNTGELFF. V and J are TRBV11-3 and TRBJ2-2; 10 nucleotides match TRBD2. The CDR3 is 17 amino acids. V lost 2 bases and J lost 2; bases outside the gene matches: 5. The germline V gene encodes CDR1 SGHNT and CDR2 YENEEA.

This chain links TRBV27 with TRBJ1-1, with D uncertain. CDR3 length: 15 residues. The germline CDR1 and CDR2 sequences are MNHEY and SMNVEV (reference sequence). The germline V and J ends were trimmed by 1 base and 0 bases, with 9 bases remaining between them. CDR3 DNA sequence: TGTGCCAGCAGTTTATGGGCAGGAATGAACACTGAAGCTTTCTTT. It encodes CASSLWAGMNTEAFF.

The rearrangement links TRBV19 to TRBJ2-7; TRBD2 agrees at 13 bases. The V segment lost 1 base and the J segment 5 bases; nucleotides outside the gene matches: 2. CDR3 size: 15 residues. Germline V gives CDR1 LNHDA, CDR2 SQIVND (reference sequence). The CDR3 protein is CASSIATSGRNEQYF. DNA of the CDR3: TGTGCCAGTAGTATAGCGACTAGCGGGAGGAACGAGCAGTACTTC.

This clone has only a few counts. This chain connects TRBV4-1 to TRBJ2-1, with TRBD2 identical over 11 bases. Germline CDR1 and CDR2: MGHRA and YSYEKL. The CDR3 covers 17 residues. The J segment lost 6 bases and the V segment lost 1 base, leaving 8 bases of the junction unmatched. The CDR3 spells CASSQAFRTSGPNEQFF. CDR3 bases: TGCGCCAGCAGCCAAGCATTTAGGACTAGCGGGCCCAATGAGCAGTTCTTC.

The V call is TRBV5-1, the J call TRBJ2-6; tentative D call: TRBD1 (6 bases). V was pared by 1 base and J by 0 bases, with 11 bases between. The germline V gene encodes CDR1 SGHRS and CDR2 YFSETQ. This CDR3 spans 17 amino acids. Here the CDR3 DNA reads TGCGCCAGCAGCTTGAAGACAGGAACCTCTGGGGCCAACGTCCTGACTTTC. It yields the protein CASSLKTGTSGANVLTF. Using reference TRBV5-1 and TRBJ2-6 for the parts outside the CDR3, the full variable domain is KAGVTQTPRYLIKTRGQQVTLSCSPISGHRSVSWYQQTPGQGLQFLFEYFSETQRNKGNFPGRFSGRQFSNSRSEMNVSTLELGDSALYLCASSLKTGTSGANVLTFGAGSRLTVL.

V and J are TRBV19 and TRBJ2-2; weak D call: TRBD1 (6 bases). The V end was cut by 5 bases, the J end by 3 bases, with 16 bases between. Germline CDR1 is LNHDA and CDR2 is SQIVND (reference sequence). The CDR3 totals 16 residues. The CDR3 region is CASSGGQWGYTGELFF. The CDR3 DNA reads as TGTGCCAGTAGTGGTGGACAGTGGGGCTACACCGGGGAGCTGTTTTTT.

Only a few counts were recorded for this clone. This rearrangement joins TRBV6-5 to TRBJ1-6, with D possibly being TRBD1 (6 bases). The ends were cut back, 4 bases at V and 7 bases at J, with 14 bases in the middle. The CDR3 runs 15 residues. In germline, CDR1 is MNHEY, CDR2 SVGAGI. In nucleotides, the CDR3 is TGTGCCAGCAGTTCCCAGGGGTTCGGAAATTCACCCCTCCACTTT. Its translation: CASSSQGFGNSPLHF.

V is TRBV6-5 and J is TRBJ2-7, with D possibly matching TRBD1 (6 bases). The CDR3 consists of 13 residues. From germline, CDR1 is MNHEY and CDR2 SVGAGI. Between the trimmed V and J ends, which lost 6 bases and 2 bases, there was a span of 11 bases. The CDR3 coding sequence is TGTGCCAGCAGGGTGACAGGAACCTACGAGCAGTACTTC. This gives the protein CASRVTGTYEQYF.

The J gene is TRBJ2-5, the V gene TRBV15; D gene unclear. Trimming cost V 0 bases and J 4 bases, with 12 bases left between them. The CDR3 totals 15 residues. Germline V CDR1 and CDR2: LNHNV, YYDKDF (reference sequence). In DNA form, the CDR3 reads TGTGCCACCAGCAGAGATCTGGAAAGCGTAGAGACCCAGTACTTC. Translation gives CATSRDLESVETQYF.

In DNA form, the CDR3 reads TGTGCCAGCAGCCAAGTGTCATTAGGACTAGCGGGAGTTAATGAGCAGTTCTTC. It codes for CASSQVSLGLAGVNEQFF. The chain carries TRBV4-2 and TRBJ2-1, with 13 bases that match TRBD2. The CDR3 loop spans 18 amino acids. The junction had 10 bases not matched to a gene; V was cut back by 1 base and J by 7 bases. CDR1 and CDR2 (germline): LGHNA, YNFKEQ.

This clone was seen a few times. The chain has TRBV6-5 and TRBJ1-2; D gene unclear. V shed 0 bases and J shed 5 bases, with 10 bases lying between them. Germline assignment: CDR1 MNHEY and CDR2 SVGAGI. The CDR3 runs to 14 residues. CDR3 loop: CASSYSEGGYGYTF. In DNA, the CDR3 is TGTGCCAGCAGTTACTCCGAGGGCGGGTATGGCTACACCTTC.